The clone carrying this T cell receptor beta chain was counted once. Between the trimmed V and J ends, which lost 3 bases and 5 bases, there was a span of 11 bases. Germline V gene sequence: CDR1 SQVTM, CDR2 ANQGSEA. The CDR3 extends over 13 amino acids. Data came from immunoSEQ multiplex PCR; TCRdb stores just in-frame clones and leaves some out. The table records over 400,000 clones, approximately 82% of them present only once. This sample was taken from a study of shared clonotypes between healthy human individuals. The source material was PBMCs. This chain joins TRBV29-1 and TRBJ2-1; D gene ambiguous. The sequence was collected from a woman in her thirties or forties in good health. Some clones in this sample may be carry-over from other donors' samples. The CDR3 reads CSVEVDFNNEQFF. CDR3 DNA sequence: TGCAGCGTTGAGGTCGATTTCAACAATGAGCAGTTCTTC.